The T cell receptor (beta chain) under discussion was sequenced for a study of OX40 agonist ivuxolimab in advanced cancers. Study-level background: Ivuxolimab, an antibody acting as an agonist of OX40 (CD134), was used to treat patients. Patients received ivuxolimab, an intravenous treatment, every 2 weeks at 0.01 to 10 mg/kg. Approximately 41% of patients had received prior checkpoint inhibitor therapy.

About this clone itself: Its specificity is not known.

The protocol was immunoSEQ multiplex PCR, while the TCRdb copy is restricted to in-frame clones and leaves out a portion. The sample records roughly 92,000 clones, around nine tenths being singletons. Study outcomes and limitations: Those patients achieving a partial response at 0.1-3.0 mg/kg showed among the lowest clonal expansion.

The CDR3 contains 16 residues. Germline V lookup: CDR1 SGHTA, CDR2 FQGNSA. J was trimmed by 5 bases and V by 5 bases; bases with no gene match: 12. The chain links TRBV7-2 to TRBJ2-1, with 7 bases identical to TRBD1. The specimen comprised CD4+ or CD8+ T cells sorted from blood, sampled in a trial of the OX40 agonist ivuxolimab. This TCR derives from an adult with an advanced solid tumor such as melanoma, head and neck, liver or kidney cancer. This CDR3 is CASSPRQGFIDNEQFF. The CDR3 coding sequence is TGTGCCAGCAGCCCCCGACAGGGATTTATAGACAATGAGCAGTTCTTC.